The source of this T cell receptor beta chain is a study of Tregs in tolerant kidney transplant recipients. About the research overall: The nonmyeloablative bone marrow transplants came from related graft donors, with transient mixed chimerism.

The V segment lost 4 bases and the J segment 7 bases; nucleotides outside the gene matches: 5. The CDR3 length is 14 residues. CDR1 and CDR2 (germline): SGHRS, YFSETQ. Before regulatory T cell sorting, thawed PBMCs rested overnight at 37°C in 200 IU/ml IL-2. Produced via immunoSEQ multiplex PCR; TCRdb's table is partial and in-frame only. The repertoire holds over 50,000 clones, approximately 85% seen once, with about 2% in the top ten. Points from the study as a whole: Biological reproducibility was not directly addressed, but technical replication error appeared minimal. In tolerant patients, donor-specific Tregs outgrew total Tregs, suggesting antigen-driven expansion.

Notes on this clone: The antigen is unknown.

The chain carries TRBV5-1 and TRBJ1-5; 10 positions agree with TRBD1. This clonotype was sampled from a human donor who received a combined kidney and bone marrow transplant. The sequences come from Tregs from blood, collected before the transplant. The DNA of the CDR3 is TGCGCCAGCAGCATAGGACAGGGGGAACAGCCCCAGCATTTT. The encoded protein is CASSIGQGEQPQHF. Full variable domain (rest looked up from reference TRBV5-1 and TRBJ1-5): KAGVTQTPRYLIKTRGQQVTLSCSPISGHRSVSWYQQTPGQGLQFLFEYFSETQRNKGNFPGRFSGRQFSNSRSEMNVSTLELGDSALYLCASSIGQGEQPQHFGDGTRLSIL.